This T cell receptor (beta chain) was profiled in a study of blood T cell repertoires in COVID-19. TCRdb's copy holds only in-frame clones and misses some; the assay was immunoSEQ multiplex PCR. The sample has approximately 140,000 clones, approximately 80% seen once; the top ten hold roughly 15%. V gave up 2 bases and J gave up 4 bases; unmatched junction bases: 5. Germline V gene lookup returns CDR1 MGHDK and CDR2 SYGVNS. The CDR3 has 15 amino acids. The receptor was derived from a man aged 45 to 65 with acute or convalescent COVID-19. This chain uses TRBV25-1 with TRBJ1-1; 9 bases are shared with TRBD1. The sequencing input was peripheral blood. The CDR3 coding sequence is TGTGCCAGCAGTGAAACCGGGACAGGGTCCACTGAAGCTTTCTTT. Amino acid sequence: CASSETGTGSTEAFF. The full variable domain, rest sourced from reference TRBV25-1 and TRBJ1-1, is EADIYQTPRYLVIGTGKKITLECSQTMGHDKMYWYQQDPGMELHLIHYSYGVNSTEKGDLSSESTVSRIRTEHFPLTLESARPSHTSQYLCASSETGTGSTEAFFGQGTRLTVV.